The rows below give T cell receptor beta chains drawn from one sample of a study of shared clonotypes between healthy human individuals. The data were produced by immunoSEQ multiplex PCR, yet TCRdb's version contains in-frame clones alone and is incomplete. The sample consists of a few million clones, more than 80% of them appearing once. Sequenced: naive CD4+ T cells sorted from blood. The source is a man younger than 35 in good health. Each CDR3 is given with its conserved first and last residue. Each record gives: V gene, J gene, clone size, CDR3 length, D gene, CDR3 protein, CDR3 DNA. A D gene is named only where the DNA matches it firmly. The size of a clone is reported for some rows only, either as once, few or many, or as a class for expanded clones.

TRBV9	TRBJ2-5	-	16	-	CASSPGPSSLQETQYF	TGTGCCAGCAGCCCAGGTCCCTCTTCCCTCCAAGAGACCCAGTACTTC
TRBV5-6	TRBJ2-3	-	17	TRBD2	CASSDTGLAGVADTQYF	TGTGCCAGCAGCGATACGGGACTAGCGGGAGTGGCAGATACGCAGTATTTT
TRBV5-1	TRBJ2-3	-	14	-	CASSGGHNTDTQYF	TGCGCCAGCAGCGGGGGACATAACACAGATACGCAGTATTTT
TRBV5-4	TRBJ2-1	-	17	-	CASSLSRGQGSYNEQFF	TGTGCCAGCAGCTTGTCAAGAGGACAAGGCTCCTACAATGAGCAGTTCTTC
TRBV27	TRBJ1-1	-	14	TRBD1	CASSPTLPDRGAFF	TGTGCCAGCAGTCCCACCCTTCCGGACAGGGGGGCTTTCTTT
TRBV18	TRBJ1-2	-	14	-	CASSPDGPGVGYTF	TGTGCCAGCTCACCGGATGGGCCAGGGGTAGGCTACACCTTC
TRBV6-5	TRBJ2-7	-	15	TRBD2	CASSYRGLAGYEQYF	TGTGCCAGCAGTTACAGGGGACTAGCGGGTTACGAGCAGTACTTC
TRBV7-9	TRBJ2-1	-	15	TRBD2	CASSLRLAGVNEQFF	TGTGCCAGCAGCTTACGACTAGCGGGAGTCAATGAGCAGTTCTTC
TRBV18	TRBJ2-7	few	13	-	CASSPGGGYEQYF	TGTGCCAGCTCACCAGGGGGTGGGTACGAGCAGTACTTC
TRBV7-9	TRBJ2-5	-	14	-	CASSLGGGIETQYF	TGTGCCAGCAGCTTAGGAGGCGGAATAGAGACCCAGTACTTC
TRBV7-3	TRBJ1-6	once	16	-	CASSVYRSSYNSPLHF	TGTGCCAGCAGCGTCTACAGGAGCTCCTATAATTCACCCCTCCACTTT
TRBV7-3	TRBJ1-3	-	16	-	CASSPAGRSPGNTIYF	TGTGCCAGCAGCCCCGCAGGGAGGTCCCCTGGAAACACCATATATTTT
TRBV6-6	TRBJ2-2	-	14	TRBD2	CASKSGTLPGELFF	TGTGCCAGCAAGAGCGGGACCCTCCCCGGGGAGCTGTTTTTT
TRBV5-1	TRBJ2-3	-	13	-	CASSLYGADTQYF	TGCGCCAGCAGCTTGTACGGGGCAGATACGCAGTATTTT
TRBV21-1	TRBJ2-5	-	19	-	CASSKGKRGAGAYGETQYF	TGTGCCAGCAGCAAAGGCAAGCGGGGGGCCGGAGCGTACGGTGAGACCCAGTACTTC
TRBV7-2	TRBJ2-3	-	17	TRBD1	CASSFTQTGSRTDTQYF	TGTGCCAGCAGCTTTACCCAGACAGGGTCTAGGACAGATACGCAGTATTTT